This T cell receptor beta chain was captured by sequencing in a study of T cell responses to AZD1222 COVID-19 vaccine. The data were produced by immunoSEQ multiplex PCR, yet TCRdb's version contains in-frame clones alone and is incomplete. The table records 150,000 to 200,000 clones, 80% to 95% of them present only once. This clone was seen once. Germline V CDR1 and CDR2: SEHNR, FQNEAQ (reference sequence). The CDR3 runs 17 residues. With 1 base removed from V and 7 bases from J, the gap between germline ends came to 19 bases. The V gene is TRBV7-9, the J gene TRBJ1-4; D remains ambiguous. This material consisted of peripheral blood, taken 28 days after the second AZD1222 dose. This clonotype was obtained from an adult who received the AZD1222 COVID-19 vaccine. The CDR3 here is CASSLGFFREVGEKLFF. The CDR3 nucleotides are TGTGCCAGCAGCTTAGGCTTCTTTCGGGAAGTGGGTGAAAAACTGTTTTTT.